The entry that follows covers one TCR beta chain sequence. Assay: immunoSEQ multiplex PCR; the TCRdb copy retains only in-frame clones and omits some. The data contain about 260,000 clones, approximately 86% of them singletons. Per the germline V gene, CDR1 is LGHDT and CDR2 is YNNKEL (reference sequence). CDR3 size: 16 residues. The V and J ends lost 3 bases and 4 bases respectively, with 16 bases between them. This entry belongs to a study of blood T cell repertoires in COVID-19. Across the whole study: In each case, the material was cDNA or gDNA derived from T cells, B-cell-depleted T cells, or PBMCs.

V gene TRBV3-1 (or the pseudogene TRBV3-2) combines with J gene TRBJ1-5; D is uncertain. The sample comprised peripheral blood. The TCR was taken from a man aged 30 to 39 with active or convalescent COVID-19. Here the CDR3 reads CASSHGPGIGNQPQHF. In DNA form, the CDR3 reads TGTGCCAGCAGCCACGGACCGGGGATCGGGAATCAGCCCCAGCATTTT.